This record concerns one TCR beta chain sequence. The antigen remains unidentified. The record originates from a study of shared clonotypes between healthy human individuals. Study-level points and caveats: Naive CD4 clonotypes were shared across a few donors at roughly 5%. Generation probability values for non-shared clonotypes were lower than those for clonotypes shared by all four donors.

Division of CD4+ cells produced a CD45RA+ naive subset and a CD45RA-negative memory subset. Genomic DNA of every subset was divided equally among multiple immunoSEQ plates. Clones were sequenced by immunoSEQ multiplex PCR, and TCRdb holds only the in-frame ones, with some missing. The sample lists about 2.3 million clones; just under 95% were seen once. Looked up from germline, CDR1 is MDHEN and CDR2 is SYDVKM. V dropped 5 bases and J dropped 3 bases, with 14 bases sitting between them. CDR3 length equals 14 residues. The TCR was taken from a man younger than 35 in good health. Some clones in this sample may be carry-over from other donors' samples. The chain has TRBV28 and TRBJ2-7; D possibly corresponds to TRBD2 (7 bases). What was sequenced was naive CD4+ T cells from PBMCs. As to subset: CD45RA+ positively selected. The CDR3 region is CASSTSGGHYEQYF. The CDR3 nucleotides are TGTGCCAGCAGTACATCGGGGGGACACTACGAGCAGTACTTC.